The 32 T cell receptor beta chains given below trace back to one sample, sequenced in a study of blood T cells in healthy people across ages. Then a second PCR, running about 6 to 11 cycles, was carried out with a sample-barcoded 5' primer and a J-beta primer mix. One entry per CDR3 protein results from TCRdb running MiXCR on the 5' RACE reads. The sample lists about 1.1 million distinct CDR3 sequences, around two fifths occurring once. Material for sequencing was blood. These receptors originate from a man aged 18-30 years in good health.

This clonotype was seen more than once but under ten times. The V and J genes are TRBV29-1 and TRBJ1-1; D ambiguous. Germline CDR1 is SQVTM and CDR2 is ANQGSEA. V was shortened by 1 base and J by 2 bases, with 11 bases between the two germline ends. CDR3 length: 14 amino acids. CDR3 sequence (DNA): TGCAGCGTTGAAGGCACGGATCGAAACACTGAAGCTTTCTTT. It is translated as CSVEGTDRNTEAFF. The whole variable domain, remainder taken from reference TRBV29-1 and TRBJ1-1, is SAVISQKPSRDICQRGTSLTIQCQVDSQVTMMFWYRQQPGQSLTLIATANQGSEATYESGFVIDKFPISRPNLTFSTLTVSNMSPEDSSIYLCSVEGTDRNTEAFFGQGTRLTVV.

This chain connects TRBV7-9 to TRBJ2-3; 9 bases match TRBD2. Per the germline V gene, CDR1 is SEHNR and CDR2 is FQNEAQ (reference sequence). This CDR3 is 16 amino acids long. V lost 4 bases and J lost 1; bases outside the gene matches: 6. The CDR3 protein is CASSSKGGGGTDTQYF. As DNA, the CDR3 is TGTGCCAGCAGCTCCAAAGGCGGGGGGGGCACAGATACGCAGTATTTT.

This clonotype was seen a few times. The chain is built from TRBV12-3 or TRBV12-4 and TRBJ2-7; TRBD2 aligns across 7 bases. The CDR3 totals 18 residues. Trimming removed 3 bases from V and 1 base from J; junction bases left unmatched: 15. The CDR3 loop reads CASSFVLKTGLHSYEQYF. The CDR3 nucleotides read TGTGCCAGCAGTTTTGTTCTTAAAACGGGACTACATTCCTACGAGCAGTACTTC.

This clonotype showed up just a few times. This chain connects TRBV6-5 to TRBJ2-5; D call uncertain. V was cut by 3 bases and J by 7 bases, with 15 bases left in between. The CDR3 has 14 residues. Looked up from germline, CDR1 is MNHEY and CDR2 is SVGAGI. CDR3 sequence reads: CASSYDKTSGTQYF. The CDR3 region has the DNA TGTGCCAGCAGTTATGATAAAACATCGGGGACCCAGTACTTC.

In its sample, this clonotype was seen a few times. The chain employs TRBV20-1 and TRBJ2-1; TRBD2 agrees at 7 bases. Germline V gene sequence: CDR1 DFQATT, CDR2 SNEGSKA (reference sequence). The length of the CDR3 is 15 residues. J lost 7 bases, V lost 3 bases, and 12 bases had no gene match. DNA for the CDR3: TGCAGTGCTAGGTTCCGGGCTAGCGGTCTGAATGAGCAGTTCTTC. Amino acids: CSARFRASGLNEQFF.

In its sample, this clonotype was seen a few times. V is TRBV5-1 and J is TRBJ1-1; a possible D gene is TRBD1 (6 bases). The V gene lost 9 bases and the J gene lost 5 bases, with 17 bases spanning the gap. The CDR3 extends over 13 amino acids. CDR1 is SGHRS and CDR2 is YFSETQ in the germline V gene. This CDR3 reads CATGDNQGTEAFF. CDR3 sequence (DNA): TGCGCCACCGGGGACAACCAGGGGACTGAAGCTTTCTTT.

In its sample, this clonotype was seen a few times. This sequence joins TRBV28 and TRBJ2-3; 9 bases map to TRBD1. With 5 bases clipped from V and 4 bases from J, the junction kept 7 bases outside the gene matches. The V gene's germline CDR1 is MDHEN and CDR2 SYDVKM. The CDR3 is made up of 15 amino acids. CDR3 sequence reads: CASSPVDRGPDTQYF. CDR3 DNA: TGTGCCAGCAGTCCTGTGGACAGGGGCCCAGATACGCAGTATTTT.

In its sample, this clonotype was seen a few times. The chain is built from TRBV4-3 and TRBJ1-2, with D perhaps TRBD1 (5 bases). Germline V lookup: CDR1 LGHNA, CDR2 YSLEER. V gave up 0 bases and J gave up 4 bases, with 21 bases separating them. The CDR3 is 18 residues long. CDR3 DNA sequence: TGCGCCAGCAGCCAAGATCGGGGGAGGCCGGCCGGAGGCTATGGCTACACCTTC. This encodes CASSQDRGRPAGGYGYTF.

This clonotype was seen a handful of times. This rearrangement joins TRBV7-2 to TRBJ1-2; D not resolved. Germline loops: CDR1 SGHTA, CDR2 FQGNSA. V was clipped by 5 bases and J by 4 bases, with 14 bases between them. This CDR3 spans 14 amino acids. The CDR3 spells CASSLNNGLYGYTF. DNA of the CDR3: TGTGCCAGCAGCCTAAACAACGGGCTCTATGGCTACACCTTC.

This clonotype was observed a handful of times. This rearrangement joins TRBV29-1 to TRBJ2-5; tentatively, D is TRBD1 or TRBD2 (5 bases each). Per germline, CDR1 SQVTM and CDR2 ANQGSEA. CDR3 length: 11 residues. With 7 bases removed from V and 5 bases from J, the gap between germline ends came to 11 bases. CDR3 sequence (DNA): TGCAGCGGTGCTGAGGGGGAGACCCAGTACTTC. Translated: CSGAEGETQYF. Combining the CDR3 with reference TRBV29-1 and TRBJ2-5 gives the whole variable domain SAVISQKPSRDICQRGTSLTIQCQVDSQVTMMFWYRQQPGQSLTLIATANQGSEATYESGFVIDKFPISRPNLTFSTLTVSNMSPEDSSIYLCSGAEGETQYFGPGTRLLVL.

There are many counts of this clonotype. The V and J genes are TRBV20-1 and TRBJ1-2, with D unresolved. Trimming shortened V by 3 bases and J by 4 bases, and 6 bases separated the two germline ends. Germline V gene lookup returns CDR1 DFQATT and CDR2 SNEGSKA (reference sequence). CDR3 length: 11 amino acids. As DNA, the CDR3 is TGCAGTGCTAGCAGTATCTATGGCTACACCTTC. Translated: CSASSIYGYTF.

The chain combines TRBV12-3 or TRBV12-4 with TRBJ1-1, with a possible D match to TRBD1 (5 bases). V lost 1 base and J lost 0, with 18 bases in between. The CDR3 consists of 18 residues. Written as DNA, the CDR3 is TGTGCCAGCAGTTTAGTAAGGATACGGGGGTACATGAACACTGAAGCTTTCTTT. Protein: CASSLVRIRGYMNTEAFF.

The chain has TRBV28 and TRBJ2-1, with D maybe TRBD1 (6 bases). CDR3 length equals 15 residues. Germline V gene data show CDR1 as MDHEN and CDR2 as SYDVKM. Trimming shortened V by 6 bases and J by 2 bases, and 14 bases separated the two germline ends. CDR3 coding DNA: TGTGCCAGCAGACCATCCGGGACAACCTACAATGAGCAGTTCTTC. Protein product: CASRPSGTTYNEQFF.

This chain joins TRBV2 and TRBJ2-7; D is undetermined. The CDR3 extends over 10 amino acids. Germline lookup yields CDR1 SNHLY and CDR2 FYNNEI. V lost 6 bases and J 12 bases, leaving 12 bases between the germline ends. The CDR3 DNA sequence: TGTGCCAGCAGGGGGAAGACCCTGTACTTC. Translated, it gives CASRGKTLYF.

The rearrangement joins TRBV7-2 to TRBJ2-4; TRBD1 matches 11 bases. Trimming at V came to 5 bases and at J to 7 bases, leaving 7 bases not matched to a gene. This CDR3 has 15 residues. CDR1 SGHTA and CDR2 FQGNSA come from the germline V gene. CDR3 bases: TGTGCCAGCAGCGGACAGGGGGCCCCTATCAACATTCAGTACTTC. Its protein is CASSGQGAPINIQYF. Combining the CDR3 with reference TRBV7-2 and TRBJ2-4 gives the whole variable domain GAGVSQSPSNKVTEKGKDVELRCDPISGHTALYWYRQSLGQGLEFLIYFQGNSAPDKSGLPSDRFSAERTGGSVSTLTIQRTQQEDSAVYLCASSGQGAPINIQYFGAGTRLSVL.

The V gene is TRBV6-5, the J gene TRBJ1-2; 10 bases line up with TRBD1. CDR1 is MNHEY and CDR2 is SVGAGI in the germline V gene. The V gene end was trimmed by 8 bases and the J gene end by 7 bases; junction bases not matched to a gene: 16. The CDR3 is 16 residues long. CDR3 sequence: CASGDRDRGRGGGYTF. For the CDR3, the DNA is TGTGCCAGCGGAGACCGGGACAGGGGCCGAGGGGGTGGCTACACCTTC.

This chain joins TRBV20-1 and TRBJ2-2, with D perhaps matching TRBD1 or TRBD2 (5 bases each). The CDR3 loop spans 13 amino acids. The V end was cut by 0 bases, the J end by 7 bases, with 9 bases between. Germline V CDR1 and CDR2: DFQATT, SNEGSKA (reference sequence). CDR3 sequence: CSARDLGDGELFF. The DNA for the CDR3 is TGCAGTGCTAGAGATCTGGGGGACGGGGAGCTGTTTTTT.

The chain has TRBV20-1 and TRBJ2-3; 8 nucleotides line up with TRBD1. V gave up 6 bases and J gave up 2 bases; unmatched junction bases: 10. CDR1 and CDR2 from the germline V gene are DFQATT and SNEGSKA (reference sequence). CDR3 length: 15 residues. CDR3 in DNA: TGCAGTGCACACAGGACAGGGTCAGTCACAGATACGCAGTATTTT. The encoded protein is CSAHRTGSVTDTQYF.

This clonotype was detected many times. V gene TRBV27 combines with J gene TRBJ1-2; 10 nucleotides line up with TRBD1. There are 14 residues in the CDR3. Germline CDR1 reads MNHEY; CDR2 reads SMNVEV (reference sequence). With V trimmed by 8 bases and J by 4 bases, 7 bases remained unmatched. CDR3 DNA sequence: TGTGCCAGCGGAATGACAGGGGGCACCTATGGCTACACCTTC. The encoded protein is CASGMTGGTYGYTF.

The chain joins TRBV6-5 to TRBJ2-2; maybe TRBD2 (5 bases). V was shortened by 5 bases and J by 2 bases, with 12 bases between the two germline ends. Germline V CDR1 and CDR2: MNHEY, SVGAGI. This CDR3 spans 15 amino acids. Here the CDR3 DNA reads TGTGCCAGCAGTCTAACAGCGGAAAACACCGGGGAGCTGTTTTTT. This codes for CASSLTAENTGELFF.

This sequence joins TRBV3-1 and TRBJ2-5; the D gene is possibly TRBD1 (5 bases). V was cut by 0 bases and J by 11 bases, with 22 bases left in between. CDR1 and CDR2 from the germline V gene are LGHDT and YNNKEL (reference sequence). The CDR3 loop spans 16 amino acids. The CDR3 region has the DNA TGTGCCAGCAGCCAAGATCTGGCAGGGATTAACAATGAGCAGTACTTC. Amino acid sequence: CASSQDLAGINNEQYF.

This chain connects TRBV28 to TRBJ1-4, with D unclear. The germline CDR1 and CDR2 sequences are MDHEN and SYDVKM. The CDR3 runs 14 residues. Trimming removed 5 bases at V and 6 bases at J, with 13 bases between. In DNA, the CDR3 is TGTGCCAGCAGTCCCAGGATGAGGGATGAAAAACTGTTTTTT. Translation: CASSPRMRDEKLFF.

This clonotype showed up just a few times. The chain is built from TRBV6-5 and TRBJ2-7, with a possible D match to TRBD2 (6 bases). Germline CDR1 MNHEY, CDR2 SVGAGI. The germline V and J ends were trimmed by 8 bases and 1 base, with 12 bases remaining between them. The CDR3 length is 13 residues. The CDR3, as DNA: TGTGCCAGCGGAAAAGGAGGGTCCTACGAGCAGTACTTC. Translated, it gives CASGKGGSYEQYF.

This clonotype was detected a few times. This chain uses TRBV20-1 with TRBJ2-7; 7 nucleotides align to TRBD2. V lost 0 bases to trimming and J lost 3 bases; unmatched junction nucleotides: 11. Germline CDR1 DFQATT, CDR2 SNEGSKA (reference sequence). The length of the CDR3 is 16 residues. The CDR3: CSARDSGEGSYYEQYF. The CDR3 DNA reads TGCAGTGCTAGAGATTCGGGGGAGGGCTCATACTACGAGCAGTACTTC.

This clonotype appeared a few times. V is TRBV5-1 and J is TRBJ2-5; 16 bases fit TRBD2. J was trimmed by 3 bases and V by 4 bases; bases with no gene match: 9. Per germline, CDR1 SGHRS and CDR2 YFSETQ. There are 18 residues in the CDR3. CDR3: CASSIGTSGGAFKETQYF. In DNA form, the CDR3 reads TGCGCCAGCAGCATCGGGACTAGCGGGGGGGCCTTCAAAGAGACCCAGTACTTC.

The chain recombines TRBV20-1 with TRBJ1-5, with unresolved D. The CDR3 has 16 residues. The germline V gene encodes CDR1 DFQATT and CDR2 SNEGSKA (reference sequence). V was cut by 2 bases and J by 0 bases, with 14 bases left in between. The CDR3 is CSARNRLSYSNQPQHF. CDR3 nucleotide sequence: TGCAGTGCTAGAAACCGACTAAGTTATAGCAATCAGCCCCAGCATTTT.

The chain couples TRBV7-8 to TRBJ2-1, with 9 nucleotides matching TRBD2. The CDR3 length is 16 residues. Per the germline V gene, CDR1 is SGHVS and CDR2 is FQNEAQ. Trimming at V came to 6 bases and at J to 3 bases, leaving 9 bases not matched to a gene. As DNA, the CDR3 is TGTGCCAGCAGGGGTTCGGGACTAGCTCTCTACAATGAGCAGTTCTTC. It translates to CASRGSGLALYNEQFF. Using reference TRBV7-8 and TRBJ2-1 for the parts outside the CDR3, the full variable domain is GAGVSQSPRYKVAKRGQDVALRCDPISGHVSLFWYQQALGQGPEFLTYFQNEAQLDKSGLPSDRFFAERPEGSVSTLKIQRTQQEDSAVYLCASRGSGLALYNEQFFGPGTRLTVL.

This clonotype was found many times. This chain links TRBV4-2 with TRBJ1-4, with TRBD1 as a possible D gene (5 bases). Trimming pared 0 bases from V and 5 bases from J, leaving 13 bases between. Germline lookup yields CDR1 LGHNA and CDR2 YNFKEQ. The CDR3 is made up of 16 amino acids. CDR3 residues: CASSQERSGRNEKLFF. In DNA, the CDR3 is TGTGCCAGCAGCCAAGAGAGGTCAGGGAGGAATGAAAAACTGTTTTTT.

This clonotype was recorded many times. The chain joins TRBV7-2 to TRBJ2-5, with D unclear. The V end was cut by 4 bases, the J end by 4 bases, with 7 bases between. Germline lookup yields CDR1 SGHTA and CDR2 FQGNSA. The CDR3 runs to 12 residues. CDR3 DNA: TGTGCCAGCAGCTCTCTCCGAGAGACCCAGTACTTC. As protein: CASSSLRETQYF.

V and J are TRBV29-1 and TRBJ2-5; perhaps TRBD1 as D (5 bases). Looked up from germline, CDR1 is SQVTM and CDR2 is ANQGSEA. Trimming left V 7 bases short and J 0 bases short, with 18 bases between. This CDR3 contains 15 residues. CDR3 sequence (DNA): TGCAGCGCCCCTCCCTGGACAACGTACCAAGAGACCCAGTACTTC. Translation gives CSAPPWTTYQETQYF.

This clonotype was seen a few times. The V and J genes are TRBV5-6 and TRBJ1-5; D is ambiguous. Germline CDR1 is SGHDT and CDR2 is YYEEEE. Trimming removed 0 bases at V and 5 bases at J, with 6 bases between. This CDR3 is 13 amino acids long. Written as DNA, the CDR3 is TGTGCCAGCAGCTTGGGGGAATATCAGCCCCAGCATTTT. Protein product: CASSLGEYQPQHF. Using reference TRBV5-6 and TRBJ1-5 for the parts outside the CDR3, the full variable domain is DAGVTQSPTHLIKTRGQQVTLRCSPKSGHDTVSWYQQALGQGPQFIFQYYEEEERQRGNFPDRFSGHQFPNYSSELNVNALLLGDSALYLCASSLGEYQPQHFGDGTRLSIL.

This clonotype was seen once. One junction end disagrees with the germline gene, perhaps due to a read error. This chain connects TRBV28 to TRBJ2-3, with a possible D match to TRBD1 (5 bases). The germline V gene has CDR1 MDHEN and CDR2 SYDVKM. The CDR3 length is 13 residues. This chain's CDR3 is CASSLTPTGTQYF. As DNA, the CDR3 is TGTGCCAGCAGCCTTACCCCCACAGGTACGCAGTATTTT.